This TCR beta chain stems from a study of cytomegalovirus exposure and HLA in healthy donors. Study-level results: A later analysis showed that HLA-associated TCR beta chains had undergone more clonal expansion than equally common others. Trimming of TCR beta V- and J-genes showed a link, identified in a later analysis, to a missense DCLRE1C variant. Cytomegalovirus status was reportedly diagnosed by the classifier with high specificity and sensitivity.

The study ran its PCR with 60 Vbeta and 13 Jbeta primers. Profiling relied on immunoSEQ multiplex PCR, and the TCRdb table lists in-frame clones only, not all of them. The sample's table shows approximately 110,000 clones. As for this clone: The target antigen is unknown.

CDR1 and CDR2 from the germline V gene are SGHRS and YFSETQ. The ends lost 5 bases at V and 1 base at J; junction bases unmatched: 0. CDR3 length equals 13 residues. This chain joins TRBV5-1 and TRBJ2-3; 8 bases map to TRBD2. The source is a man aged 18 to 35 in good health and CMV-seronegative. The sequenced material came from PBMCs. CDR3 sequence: CASRTSGTDTQYF. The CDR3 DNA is TGCGCCAGCAGGACTAGCGGCACAGATACGCAGTATTTT.